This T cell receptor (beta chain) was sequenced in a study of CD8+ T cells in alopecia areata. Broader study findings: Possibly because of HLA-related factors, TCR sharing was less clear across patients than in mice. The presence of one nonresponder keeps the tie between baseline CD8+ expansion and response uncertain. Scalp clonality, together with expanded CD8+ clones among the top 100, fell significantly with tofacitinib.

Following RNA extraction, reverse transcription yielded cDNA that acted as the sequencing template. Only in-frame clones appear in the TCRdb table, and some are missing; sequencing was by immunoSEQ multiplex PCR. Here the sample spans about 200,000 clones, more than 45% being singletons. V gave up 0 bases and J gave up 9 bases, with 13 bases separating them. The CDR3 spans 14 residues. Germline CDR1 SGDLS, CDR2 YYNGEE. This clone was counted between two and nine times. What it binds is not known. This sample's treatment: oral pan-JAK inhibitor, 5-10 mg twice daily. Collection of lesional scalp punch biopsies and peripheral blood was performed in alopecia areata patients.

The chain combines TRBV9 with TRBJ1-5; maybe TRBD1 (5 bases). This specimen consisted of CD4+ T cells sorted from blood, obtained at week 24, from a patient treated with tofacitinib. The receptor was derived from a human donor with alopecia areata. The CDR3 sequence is CASSVDAGRGPQHF. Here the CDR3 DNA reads TGTGCCAGCAGCGTAGATGCAGGGAGGGGGCCCCAGCATTTT.